This TCR beta chain was found in a study of metastatic and nonmetastatic thyroid tumors. Overall study context: The authors compared repertoires across blood and tumor or nodule tissue from malignant and benign thyroid patients.

This clone came up many times. Its target is unknown. Study processing details: CDR3 differences across clinicopathological groups were used to build a distant-metastasis classifier for papillary thyroid cancer. MiXCR was used by TCRdb to re-call the PCR reads. These V and J calls rely on TCRdb rather than the paper's analysis. The sample holds approximately 20,000 clones, roughly 23% seen once. Among the patients, none had received any treatment before thyroid surgery. Study conclusions and caveats: Malignant thyroid tumors reportedly had TCR beta diversity that was significantly higher than in benign nodules, in blood and tumor.

The origin of this receptor is a female donor with papillary thyroid cancer or a benign thyroid nodule (not recorded which). Some clones in this sample may be carry-over from other donors' samples. Input material: tumor tissue.

The CDR3 DNA reads as TGTGCCAGTAGTATTTCCCTCAATCAGCCCCAGCATTTT. This translates into CASSISLNQPQHF. V gene TRBV19 combines with J gene TRBJ1-5; D is unclear. The CDR3 extends over 13 amino acids. In germline, CDR1 is LNHDA, CDR2 SQIVND (reference sequence). The V end lost 3 bases, the J end lost 3 bases, and 6 bases lay between the germline ends.